This is a list of T cell receptor beta chains from one sample in a study of blood T cell repertoires in COVID-19. Repertoires were generated with immunoSEQ multiplex PCR, while TCRdb's copy carries only in-frame clones and drops some. This sample has about 280,000 clones, with 85% found just once. The sample comprised peripheral blood. Source of these receptors: a man aged 45-65 years with active or convalescent COVID-19. Each CDR3 is given with its conserved first and last residue. D genes are given only for firm matches. Not every row has a clone size; where given, it reads once, few, many or a size class.

clone size	D gene	V gene	J gene	CDR3 protein	CDR3 DNA
.	.	TRBV27	TRBJ1-3	CASRKQGSGNTIYF	TGTGCCAGCAGGAAACAGGGCTCTGGAAACACCATATATTTT
few	TRBD1	TRBV6-6	TRBJ2-1	CASTPTTGTGGVGQFF	TGTGCCAGCACTCCCACGACCGGGACAGGGGGCGTCGGGCAGTTCTTC
few	.	TRBV14	TRBJ1-1	CASSLFGGTEAFF	TGTGCCAGCAGCCTCTTCGGAGGCACTGAAGCTTTCTTT
.	.	TRBV19	TRBJ1-2	CASSIGTQEYGYTF	TGTGCCAGTAGTATCGGGACACAAGAGTATGGCTACACCTTC
.	.	TRBV12-2	TRBJ2-5	CASRPPRGALQPQETQYF	TGTGCAAGTCGCCCTCCCAGGGGTGCACTACAGCCACAAGAGACCCAGTACTTC
.	.	TRBV9	TRBJ2-3	CASSARGDTQYF	TGTGCCAGCAGCGCCCGAGGGGATACGCAGTATTTT
.	TRBD2	TRBV28	TRBJ2-1	CASRQSSGRPSSYNEQFF	TGTGCCAGCAGACAGAGCAGCGGGAGGCCCAGCTCCTACAATGAGCAGTTCTTC
.	TRBD2	TRBV5-5	TRBJ2-5	CASSSQGGETQYF	TGTGCCAGCAGCTCTCAGGGAGGGGAGACCCAGTACTTC
.	.	TRBV9	TRBJ1-3	CASSVAPDSAGNTIYF	TGTGCCAGCAGCGTAGCTCCGGACAGCGCTGGAAACACCATATATTTT
.	TRBD2	TRBV2	TRBJ2-1	CASSSGRASYNEQFF	TGTGCCAGCAGTAGCGGGAGGGCCTCCTACAATGAGCAGTTCTTC
.	.	TRBV10-3	TRBJ1-2	CAISESVLSVYGYTF	TGTGCCATCAGTGAGTCCGTCCTCTCGGTCTATGGCTACACCTTC
.	.	TRBV10-3	TRBJ2-1	CAISEYQRGTLNEQFF	TGTGCCATCAGTGAGTACCAACGGGGGACGCTGAATGAGCAGTTCTTC
.	TRBD1	TRBV28	TRBJ2-1	CASRTIQGLGSYNEQFF	TGTGCCAGCAGGACGATACAGGGGTTGGGCTCCTACAATGAGCAGTTCTTC
.	.	TRBV29-1	TRBJ2-7	CSVEVRGHGYEQYF	TGCAGCGTTGAAGTGCGGGGCCACGGCTACGAGCAGTACTTC
.	.	TRBV5-4	TRBJ1-2	CASSPGTLYGYTF	TGTGCCAGCAGCCCCGGGACTTTATATGGCTACACCTTC
.	TRBD1	TRBV15	TRBJ1-6	CATSRDRDRASPLHF	TGTGCCACCAGCAGAGACCGGGACAGGGCGTCCCCCCTCCACTTT
few	.	TRBV5-1	TRBJ2-2	CASSRQSGYTGELFF	TGCGCCAGCAGCCGACAATCCGGATACACCGGGGAGCTGTTTTTT
.	TRBD2	TRBV28	TRBJ2-5	CATSGGGLGETQYF	TGTGCCACCTCCGGGGGGGGCCTCGGGGAGACCCAGTACTTC
.	.	TRBV7-8	TRBJ2-5	CASSFPRVRTQYF	TGTGCCAGCAGCTTCCCCAGGGTAAGGACCCAGTACTTC
.	.	TRBV5-1	TRBJ1-1	CASSLGPVRDTEAFF	TGCGCCAGCAGCTTGGGTCCAGTGAGGGACACTGAAGCTTTCTTT
.	.	TRBV30	TRBJ1-1	CAWSGVTVSYSMNTEAFF	TGTGCCTGGAGTGGCGTGACAGTCTCTTATTCTATGAACACTGAAGCTTTCTTT
.	TRBD2	TRBV5-4	TRBJ2-3	CASSPLLTLVAGRDTQYF	TGTGCCAGCAGCCCCCTTCTCACCTTGGTAGCGGGGAGGGATACGCAGTATTTT
.	.	TRBV9	TRBJ1-4	CASSVGSLNEKLFF	TGTGCCAGCAGCGTGGGCAGCTTGAATGAAAAACTGTTTTTT
.	.	TRBV3-1/TRBV3-2	TRBJ1-6	CASSQVTQGTLHF	TGTGCCAGCAGCCAAGTGACGCAGGGGACCCTCCACTTT
.	.	TRBV7-9	TRBJ2-7	CASSPISGDAAYEQYF	TGTGCCAGCAGCCCCATCTCGGGGGATGCGGCCTACGAGCAGTACTTC
.	.	TRBV7-6	TRBJ2-5	CASSLISGGSETQYF	TGTGCCAGCAGCTTAATTTCTGGGGGCTCGGAGACCCAGTACTTC
.	.	TRBV19	TRBJ1-1	CASSTPGVGTEAFF	TGTGCCAGTAGTACCCCCGGGGTGGGCACTGAAGCTTTCTTT
.	.	TRBV2	TRBJ1-3	CASSYTAAGNTIYF	TGTGCCAGCAGTTATACAGCTGCTGGAAACACCATATATTTT
.	TRBD1	TRBV6-5	TRBJ2-7	CASSSAQQGAGEQYF	TGTGCCAGCAGTTCCGCACAACAGGGGGCGGGGGAGCAGTACTTC
.	.	TRBV7-9	TRBJ2-5	CASRRGQETQYF	TGTGCCAGCAGGAGAGGTCAAGAGACCCAGTACTTC
.	TRBD2	TRBV7-9	TRBJ2-3	CASRTSGGTDTQYF	TGTGCCAGTCGGACTAGCGGGGGTACAGATACGCAGTATTTT
.	.	TRBV6-6	TRBJ1-1	CASRRTGNWPLEAFF	TGTGCCAGCAGACGCACAGGGAACTGGCCCCTTGAAGCTTTCTTT
.	TRBD2	TRBV7-9	TRBJ2-4	CASSFPSGESIDIQYF	TGTGCCAGCAGCTTTCCTAGCGGGGAAAGTATAGACATTCAGTACTTC
.	.	TRBV28	TRBJ1-5	CASNDRTDNQPQHF	TGTGCCAGCAACGATAGGACAGATAATCAGCCCCAGCATTTT
.	.	TRBV5-5	TRBJ1-5	CASSFSESTLQHF	TGTGCCAGCAGCTTCTCAGAATCCACCCTCCAGCATTTT
.	TRBD2	TRBV23-1	TRBJ2-2	CASSRDSGLAGPPSNTGELFF	TGCGCCAGCAGTCGCGACAGCGGACTAGCGGGTCCCCCCTCGAACACCGGGGAGCTGTTTTTT
.	TRBD1	TRBV19	TRBJ1-5	CASSTPGQGRNQPQHF	TGTGCCAGTAGTACACCCGGACAGGGCCGCAATCAGCCCCAGCATTTT
.	.	TRBV28	TRBJ1-6	CASIGRGRSPLHF	TGTGCCAGCATCGGGAGGGGACGCTCACCCCTCCACTTT
.	.	TRBV11-3	TRBJ1-2	CASSQTETDYYGYTF	TGTGCCAGCAGTCAAACCGAGACAGACTACTATGGCTACACCTTC
.	.	TRBV3-1/TRBV3-2	TRBJ1-6	CASSCGGEKESSPLHF	TGTGCCAGCAGCTGTGGGGGGGAAAAGGAAAGTTCACCCCTCCACTTT
.	TRBD1	TRBV5-1	TRBJ2-1	CASSPGTGYNEQFF	TGCGCCAGCAGCCCCGGGACAGGGTACAATGAGCAGTTCTTC
.	TRBD2	TRBV9	TRBJ2-1	CASSSRTSPNEQFF	TGTGCCAGCAGCTCCCGGACTAGCCCAAATGAGCAGTTCTTC
.	TRBD2	TRBV3-1/TRBV3-2	TRBJ2-7	CASRKTSGAYEQYF	TGTGCCAGCAGGAAAACTAGCGGCGCCTACGAGCAGTACTTC